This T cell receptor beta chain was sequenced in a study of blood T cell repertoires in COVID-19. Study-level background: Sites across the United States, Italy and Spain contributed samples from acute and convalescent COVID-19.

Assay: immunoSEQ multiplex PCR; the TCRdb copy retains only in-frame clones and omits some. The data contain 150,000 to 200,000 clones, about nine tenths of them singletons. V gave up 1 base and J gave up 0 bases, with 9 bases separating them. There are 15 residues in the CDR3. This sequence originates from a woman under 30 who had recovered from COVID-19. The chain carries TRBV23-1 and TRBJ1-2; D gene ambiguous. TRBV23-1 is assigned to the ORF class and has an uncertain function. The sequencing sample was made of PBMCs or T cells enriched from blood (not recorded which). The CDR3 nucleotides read TGCGCCAGCAGTCAATTCTCCCCGGCTAACTATGGCTACACCTTC. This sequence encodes CASSQFSPANYGYTF.